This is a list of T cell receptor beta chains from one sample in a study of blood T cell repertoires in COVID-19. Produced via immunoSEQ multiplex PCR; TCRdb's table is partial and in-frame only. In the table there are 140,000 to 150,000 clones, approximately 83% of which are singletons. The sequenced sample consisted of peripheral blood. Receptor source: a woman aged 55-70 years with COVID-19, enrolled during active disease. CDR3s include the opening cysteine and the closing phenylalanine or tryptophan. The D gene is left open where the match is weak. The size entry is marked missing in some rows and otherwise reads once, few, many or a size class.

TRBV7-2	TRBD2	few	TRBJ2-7	TGTGCCAGCAGCTCGCCGGGGGGCGAGCAGTACTTC	CASSSPGGEQYF
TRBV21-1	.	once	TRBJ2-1	TGTGCCAGCAGCGTTCCTCAGGGGGCGCTGACCTTGGATGAGCAGTTCTTC	CASSVPQGALTLDEQFF
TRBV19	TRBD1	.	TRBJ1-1	TGTGCCAGTAGTGCATGGACAGGGATGAACACTGAAGCTTTCTTT	CASSAWTGMNTEAFF
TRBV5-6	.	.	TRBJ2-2	TGTGCCAGCAGCCCCCGGGACTGGTGGGGGGAGCTGTTTTTT	CASSPRDWWGELFF
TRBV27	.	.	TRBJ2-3	TGTGCCAGCAGTTTAAATAGGCGGGATACGCAGTATTTT	CASSLNRRDTQYF
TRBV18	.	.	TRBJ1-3	TGTGCCAGCTCACCACCCTGGTGGAGGGCTGGAAACACCATATATTTT	CASSPPWWRAGNTIYF
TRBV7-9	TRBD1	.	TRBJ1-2	TGTGCCAGCAGCTTTAACGCGCAGGGGGACTATGGCTACACCTTC	CASSFNAQGDYGYTF
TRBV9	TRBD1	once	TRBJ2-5	TGTGCCAGCAGCGTAGCCGGGACAGTGAGAGAGACCCAGTACTTC	CASSVAGTVRETQYF
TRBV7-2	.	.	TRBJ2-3	TGTGCCAGCAGCGCGGGCTCTGCCGATACGCAGTATTTT	CASSAGSADTQYF
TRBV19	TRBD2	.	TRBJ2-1	TGTGCCAGTAGTAAGAGGGGAGGGAATGAGCAGTTCTTC	CASSKRGGNEQFF
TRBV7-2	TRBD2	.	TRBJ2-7	TGTGCCAGCAGCTTAGCAAGACTAGCGGGGGAAAACGAGCAGTACTTC	CASSLARLAGENEQYF
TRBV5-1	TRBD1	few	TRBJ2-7	TGCGCCAGCAGCCCTCACCCGGACAGGAGCTCCTACGAGCAGTACTTC	CASSPHPDRSSYEQYF
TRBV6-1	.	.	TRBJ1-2	TGTGCCAGCAGTGAAGCATTAGGACAGAACTATGGCTACACCTTC	CASSEALGQNYGYTF
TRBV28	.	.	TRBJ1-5	TGTGCCAGCAGTTTAACTAGATACAGGGATAGCAATCAGCCCCAGCATTTT	CASSLTRYRDSNQPQHF
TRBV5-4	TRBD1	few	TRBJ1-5	TGTGCCAGCAGCTTACAGGGGAATCAGCCCCAGCATTTT	CASSLQGNQPQHF
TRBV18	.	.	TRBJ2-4	TGTGCCAGCTCAGCCACGTTAGGGGGAGTCAAAAACATTCAGTACTTC	CASSATLGGVKNIQYF
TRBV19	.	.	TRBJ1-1	TGTGCCAGTAGTATAGAGGCGGGCACTGAAGCTTTCTTT	CASSIEAGTEAFF
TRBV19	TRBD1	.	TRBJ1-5	TGTGCCAGTAGCCCTCATGGGACAGGGATGTATAGCAATCAGCCCCAGCATTTT	CASSPHGTGMYSNQPQHF
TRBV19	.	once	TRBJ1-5	TGTGCCAGTACTAGGGAGGGGTTGAGCAATCAGCCCCAGCATTTT	CASTREGLSNQPQHF
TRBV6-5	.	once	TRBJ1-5	TGTGCCAGCAGTTACTCCCGGACAGTTAATCAGCCCCAGCATTTT	CASSYSRTVNQPQHF
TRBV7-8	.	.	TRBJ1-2	TGTGCCACGACAGCTCCCGGGTTTAGCGGCTACACCTTC	CATTAPGFSGYTF
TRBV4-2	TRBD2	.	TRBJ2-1	TGTGCCAGCAGCCAACCGGGGGGTCGGGGTAGCGGGGCCTACAATGAGCAGTTCTTC	CASSQPGGRGSGAYNEQFF
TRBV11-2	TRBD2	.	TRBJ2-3	TGTGCCAGCAGCCCTAGCGGGGGCACAGATACGCAGTATTTT	CASSPSGGTDTQYF
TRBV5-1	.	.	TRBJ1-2	TGCGCCAGCAGCTTAAGACAAGATGCAGGCTACACCTTC	CASSLRQDAGYTF
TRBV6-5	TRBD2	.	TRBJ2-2	TGTGCCAGCCCTAGGCGCGGGGGAGACACCGGGGAGCTGTTTTTT	CASPRRGGDTGELFF
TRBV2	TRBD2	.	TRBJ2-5	TGTGCCAGCAGTAACCCCGGGACTAGCGTCCAAGAGACCCAGTACTTC	CASSNPGTSVQETQYF
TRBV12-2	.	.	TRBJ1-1	TGTGCAAGTCGCCAAGGTCGACAGGGGGAGTCTGAAGCTTTCTTT	CASRQGRQGESEAFF
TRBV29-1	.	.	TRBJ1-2	TGCAGCGTTGATATTGGGGCGAGGGGCTACACCTTC	CSVDIGARGYTF
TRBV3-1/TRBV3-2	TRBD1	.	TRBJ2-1	TGTGCCAGCAGTCTACCGACAGGGAATGGCTACAATGAGCAGTTCTTC	CASSLPTGNGYNEQFF
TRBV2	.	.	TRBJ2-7	TGTGCCAGCAGTGAAAACAGCTACTACGAGCAGTACTTC	CASSENSYYEQYF
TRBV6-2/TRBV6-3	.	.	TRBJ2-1	TGTGCCAGCAGTTACTCGAGCCCATCCTACAATGAGCAGTTCTTC	CASSYSSPSYNEQFF
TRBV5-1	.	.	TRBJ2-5	TGCGCCAGCAGCCCTAGGGCGGGGGAGACCCAGTACTTC	CASSPRAGETQYF
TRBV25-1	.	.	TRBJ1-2	TGTGCCAGCAGTGAATATCCCTTCCCCGGGACACTCGGGCATGGCTACACCTTC	CASSEYPFPGTLGHGYTF
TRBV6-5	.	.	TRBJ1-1	TGTGCCAGCAGTTACTCCCAGGTGGGCAGGGCTTTCTTT	CASSYSQVGRAFF
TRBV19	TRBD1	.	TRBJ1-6	TGTGCCAGTAGTATCGGAGGGGGCTGGAGCAATTCACCCCTCCACTTT	CASSIGGGWSNSPLHF
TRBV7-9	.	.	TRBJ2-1	TGTGCCAGCAGCACTAATACTTTCTCCTACAATGAGCAGTTCTTC	CASSTNTFSYNEQFF
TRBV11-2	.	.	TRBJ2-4	TGTGCCAGCAGCTTAGGGGCAGGCCCAGCCAAAAACATTCAGTACTTC	CASSLGAGPAKNIQYF
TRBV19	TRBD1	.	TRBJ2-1	TGTGCCAGTAGTAGGGGCCGGGACAGTTCCTACAATGAGCAGTTCTTC	CASSRGRDSSYNEQFF
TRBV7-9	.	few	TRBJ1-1	TGTGCCAGCACCCTAGCCCGGGACACAGACACTGAAGCTTTCTTT	CASTLARDTDTEAFF
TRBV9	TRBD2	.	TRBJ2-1	TGTGCCAGCAGCCCCTTCCCTCTAGCGGGGGGTGCCAATGAGCAGTTCTTC	CASSPFPLAGGANEQFF
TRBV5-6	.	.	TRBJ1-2	TGTGCCAGTCGTCTGGTTGGCGGGACTTATGGCTACACCTTC	CASRLVGGTYGYTF
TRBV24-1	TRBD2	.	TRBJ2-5	TGTGCCACCAGTGATCCTAGCGGGGCAAACCAAGAGACCCAGTACTTC	CATSDPSGANQETQYF
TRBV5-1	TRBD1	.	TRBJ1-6	TGCGCCAGCAGCCTTAATCCCGGGACAGGGAGCGATAATTCACCCCTCCACTTT	CASSLNPGTGSDNSPLHF
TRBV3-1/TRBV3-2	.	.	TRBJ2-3	TGTGCCAGCAGCCCCAGCGGTCGAGATACGCAGTATTTT	CASSPSGRDTQYF
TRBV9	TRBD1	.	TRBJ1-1	TGTGCCAGCAGCGGGCCACAGGGGAGGTCGAGCAACACTGAAGCTTTCTTT	CASSGPQGRSSNTEAFF
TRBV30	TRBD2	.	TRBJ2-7	TGTGCCTGGATGGGGACTAGTATTGGCGAGCAGTACTTC	CAWMGTSIGEQYF
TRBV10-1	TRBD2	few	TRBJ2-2	TGCGCCACCAGCCCGAGCGGGGCTCCGAACACCGGGGAGCTGTTTTTT	CATSPSGAPNTGELFF
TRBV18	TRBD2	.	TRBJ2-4	TGTGCCAGCTCACCACCGAGACTAGCGGGGGCCAAAAACATTCAGTACTTC	CASSPPRLAGAKNIQYF
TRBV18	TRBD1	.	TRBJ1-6	TGTGCCAGCTCACAAGGGACAGCGAATTCACCCCTCCACTTT	CASSQGTANSPLHF
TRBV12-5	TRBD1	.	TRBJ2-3	TGTGCTAGTGGGGGGACAGGAGGCACAGATACGCAGTATTTT	CASGGTGGTDTQYF
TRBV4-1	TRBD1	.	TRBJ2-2	TGCGCCAGCAGCCAGCCGGGACAGCTCACCGGGGAGCTGTTTTTT	CASSQPGQLTGELFF
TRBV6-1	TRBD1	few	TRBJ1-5	TGTGCCAGCAGTGAACCGACAGGGCCTCAGCCCCAGCATTTT	CASSEPTGPQPQHF
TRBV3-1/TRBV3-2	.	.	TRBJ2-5	TGTGCCAGCAGCCAAGAGATGGTCGGGCAAGAGACCCAGTACTTC	CASSQEMVGQETQYF
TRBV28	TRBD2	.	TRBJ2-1	TGTGCCAGCAGTTTAGGACTAGCGGGGACAAATGAGCAGTTCTTC	CASSLGLAGTNEQFF
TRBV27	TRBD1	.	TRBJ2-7	TGTGCCAGCAGTTGGACAGGGTCTAGCTCCTACGAGCAGTACTTC	CASSWTGSSSYEQYF
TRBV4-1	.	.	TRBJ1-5	TGCGCCAGCAGCCAAGAGCAGGCCTCGACGAATCAGCCCCAGCATTTT	CASSQEQASTNQPQHF
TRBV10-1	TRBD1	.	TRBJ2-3	TGCGCCAGCAGTGAGTCGGGACAGGCGGGGGATACGCAGTATTTT	CASSESGQAGDTQYF
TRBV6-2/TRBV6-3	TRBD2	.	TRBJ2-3	TGTGCCAGCAGTTACAGCGGGGTGGATACGCAGTATTTT	CASSYSGVDTQYF
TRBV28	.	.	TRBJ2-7	TGTGCCAGCAGTTTGCGCATCTCCTACGAGCAGTACTTC	CASSLRISYEQYF